The TCR beta chain under discussion was sequenced for a study of blood T cell repertoires in COVID-19. This CDR3 has 15 amino acids. V trimming: 3 bases; J trimming: 9 bases; junction bases outside the gene matches: 9. Germline V gene lookup returns CDR1 MNHNS and CDR2 SASEGT. In the authors' workflow: Amplification with reference gene primers provided the estimates of nucleated cell counts. Assay: immunoSEQ multiplex PCR; the TCRdb copy retains only in-frame clones and omits some. V, J and clone size reflect that table, while D and trimming were determined from the DNA. The sample has hundreds of thousands of clones; over 80% are singletons.

The J gene is TRBJ2-4, the V gene TRBV6-1; the match to TRBD1 covers 9 bases. The material sequenced was peripheral blood. The sequence was collected from a woman aged 40 to 50 who had recovered from COVID-19. DNA for the CDR3: TGTGCCAGCAGTGATCCGGGACAGGGAATCGTCATTCAGTACTTC. This codes for CASSDPGQGIVIQYF.